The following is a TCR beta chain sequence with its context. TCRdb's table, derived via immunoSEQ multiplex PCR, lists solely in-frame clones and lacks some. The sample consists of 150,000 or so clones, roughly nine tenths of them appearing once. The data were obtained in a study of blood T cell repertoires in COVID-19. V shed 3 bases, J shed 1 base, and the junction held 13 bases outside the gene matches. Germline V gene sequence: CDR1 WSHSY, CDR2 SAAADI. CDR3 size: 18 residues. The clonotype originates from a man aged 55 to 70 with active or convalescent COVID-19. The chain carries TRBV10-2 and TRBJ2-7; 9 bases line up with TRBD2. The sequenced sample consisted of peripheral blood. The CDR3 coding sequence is TGCGCCAGCAGTGAACCAGCGGGGGGCCTAACCGCATCCTACGAGCAGTACTTC. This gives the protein CASSEPAGGLTASYEQYF.